This is a list of T cell receptor beta chains from one sample in a study of Tregs in tolerant kidney transplant recipients. Some clones are missing from TCRdb's copy, which holds only in-frame ones; the method was immunoSEQ multiplex PCR. The table records 40,000 to 50,000 clones, roughly nine tenths of them present only once. The specimen was CD8+ T cells from blood (PBMCs), collected 12 months after the transplant. Receptors originate from a human patient who received a combined kidney and bone marrow transplant. Certain T cells may be donor cells from the graft. The CDR3 runs from the conserved cysteine through the conserved F or W. A D gene is named only where the DNA matches it firmly. Only some rows state a clone size, as once, few, many or a class for expanded clones.

V gene	J gene	D gene	clone size	CDR3 DNA	CDR3 protein
TRBV7-9	TRBJ2-1	TRBD2	.	TGTGCCAGCAGCCCAGGCTGGGCTAGCGGGGGTCAATGGGATGAGCAGTTCTTC	CASSPGWASGGQWDEQFF
TRBV7-6	TRBJ2-5	TRBD2	.	TGTGCCAGCAGCCCGGGACTAGCGGGGCGACCTCCTAAAGAGACCCAGTACTTC	CASSPGLAGRPPKETQYF
TRBV9	TRBJ1-2	.	.	TGTGCCAGCAGCGTCGGACAGTACTATGGCTACACCTTC	CASSVGQYYGYTF
TRBV9	TRBJ1-4	TRBD1	.	TGTGCCAGCAGCCCCCCTGGACAGGGGGAAAAACTGTTTTTT	CASSPPGQGEKLFF
TRBV5-4	TRBJ2-3	.	.	TGTGCCAGCAGCCGACATATTTCAGATACGCAGTATTTT	CASSRHISDTQYF
TRBV21-1	TRBJ2-7	.	.	TGTGCCAGCAGCAGGACTCACTTAACCTACGAGCAGTACTTC	CASSRTHLTYEQYF
TRBV4-3	TRBJ2-1	TRBD2	.	TGCGCCAGCAGCCAAGAACTAGCGGGGGGGTTCTACAATGAGCAGTTCTTC	CASSQELAGGFYNEQFF
TRBV7-9	TRBJ2-1	.	.	TGTGCCAGCAGCTTAGACGAGGGGGAAACCTCCTACAATGAGCAGTTCTTC	CASSLDEGETSYNEQFF
TRBV12-1	TRBJ2-3	.	.	TGTGCCAGCAGCTTTGTACATCCAACCACAGATACGCAGTATTTT	CASSFVHPTTDTQYF
TRBV13	TRBJ1-2	.	.	TGTGCCAGCAGCTTACAGACAGGCACTAACTATGGCTACACCTTC	CASSLQTGTNYGYTF
TRBV9	TRBJ2-2	.	.	TGTGCCAGCAGCGTAGTAGGGGTCCCCACCGGGGAGCTGTTTTTT	CASSVVGVPTGELFF
TRBV27	TRBJ1-2	TRBD1	.	TGTGCCAGCAGTGCTGACAGGGCAGCTAACTATGGCTACACCTTC	CASSADRAANYGYTF
TRBV9	TRBJ2-7	TRBD1	.	TGTGCCAGCAGCCCTTGGACAGGGGGCTACGAGCAGTACTTC	CASSPWTGGYEQYF
TRBV5-6	TRBJ1-3	.	.	TGTGCCAGCAGCGCGATACCAGGGCCCCCCTCTGGAAACACCATATATTTT	CASSAIPGPPSGNTIYF
TRBV13	TRBJ1-6	.	.	TGTGCCAGCAGAAAGGGGGTCTGGGGTAACTCCTATAATTCACCCCTCCACTTT	CASRKGVWGNSYNSPLHF
TRBV15	TRBJ2-1	TRBD1	.	TGTGCCACCAGCAGAGGACAGGGTAAGAATGAGCAGTTCTTC	CATSRGQGKNEQFF
TRBV29-1	TRBJ2-7	TRBD2	.	TGCAGCGTTCCGACTAGCGGGAGAGAGTACTTC	CSVPTSGREYF
TRBV19	TRBJ1-5	TRBD1	.	TGTGCCAGTAGTATTAGCGACAGGGGATACAATCAGCCCCAGCATTTT	CASSISDRGYNQPQHF
TRBV4-3	TRBJ1-6	.	.	TGCGCCAGCAGCCAAGACAGAAATTCACCCCTCCACTTT	CASSQDRNSPLHF
TRBV11-2	TRBJ2-7	TRBD1	.	TGTGCCAGCAGCTTAGACAGGGGGACCGAGCAGTACTTC	CASSLDRGTEQYF
TRBV19	TRBJ2-1	TRBD2	.	TGTGCCAGTAGTATTAGCGGGAGGGGCTACAATGAGCAGTTCTTC	CASSISGRGYNEQFF
TRBV7-3	TRBJ2-7	TRBD1	.	TGTGCCAGCAGCCACCGGGACAGGAACTACGAGCAGTACTTC	CASSHRDRNYEQYF
TRBV4-3	TRBJ2-1	TRBD2	once	TGCGCCAGCAGCCGTACACGACTAGCAGCCTACAATGAGCAGTTCTTC	CASSRTRLAAYNEQFF
TRBV6-4	TRBJ2-1	TRBD2	.	TGTGCCAGCAGTGATGGCCTAGCGGGAGACAATGAGCAGTTCTTC	CASSDGLAGDNEQFF
TRBV28	TRBJ1-5	.	.	TGTGCCAGCATTCCAGGCCTATATAGCAATCAGCCCCAGCATTTT	CASIPGLYSNQPQHF
TRBV4-2	TRBJ2-7	TRBD2	.	TGTGCCAGCAGCCAAAGCCTAGCGGGTTGGGGTGGCTACGAGCAGTACTTC	CASSQSLAGWGGYEQYF
TRBV5-6	TRBJ1-2	TRBD1	.	TGTGCCAGCTTCGAAGGGACAGGGGTTTTCTATGGCTACACCTTC	CASFEGTGVFYGYTF
TRBV5-5	TRBJ1-4	.	once	TGTGCCAGCAGACGGGGGGGCTTCGATGAAAAACTGTTTTTT	CASRRGGFDEKLFF
TRBV7-8	TRBJ2-1	.	.	TGTGCCAGCAGCTTAGCGCTAGCTAGGGCCTACAATGAGCAGTTCTTC	CASSLALARAYNEQFF
TRBV28	TRBJ2-1	.	.	TGTGCCAGCAAGAGTACAGGGTATTATTCCAACAATGAGCAGTTCTTC	CASKSTGYYSNNEQFF
TRBV27	TRBJ2-1	TRBD1	.	TGTGCCAGCAACGCCGGGACAGGGGCGGGGGATGAGCAGTTCTTC	CASNAGTGAGDEQFF
TRBV27	TRBJ2-7	.	.	TGTGCCAGCAGTTTAAGAGCGGAAACTGCCGAGCAGTACTTC	CASSLRAETAEQYF
TRBV9	TRBJ2-5	TRBD2	once	TGTGCCAGCAGCATCTATAGCGGGGAGACCCAGTACTTC	CASSIYSGETQYF
TRBV5-6	TRBJ1-2	.	.	TGTGCCAGCAGCTTGGGGTCCCAGGTTTATGGCTTTGGCTACACCTTC	CASSLGSQVYGFGYTF
TRBV7-9	TRBJ1-4	.	.	TGTGCCAGCAGCTTAGCGCAAGACAGTCCCACAAATGAAAAACTGTTTTTT	CASSLAQDSPTNEKLFF
TRBV7-2	TRBJ2-3	.	.	TGTGCCAGCAGCCAGGTCCCTAACACAGATACGCAGTATTTT	CASSQVPNTDTQYF
TRBV27	TRBJ2-7	TRBD1	.	TGTGCCAGCAGTTTAATCCCGGGACAGTCCTACGAGCAGTACTTC	CASSLIPGQSYEQYF
TRBV21-1	TRBJ2-2	.	.	TGTGCCAGCAGCCAAACGGCGCGGAAGGACGGGGAGCTGTTTTTT	CASSQTARKDGELFF
TRBV30	TRBJ2-3	TRBD2	.	TGTGCCTGGAGTTCATCAGCGGGGGGGGATACGCAGTATTTT	CAWSSSAGGDTQYF
TRBV29-1	TRBJ1-4	.	.	TGCAGCGTTGAAGATCAGGGTGAAAAACTGTTTTTT	CSVEDQGEKLFF
TRBV4-3	TRBJ2-1	TRBD2	.	TGCGCCAGCAGCCCTTGGACTAGCGGATCCTACAATGAGCAGTTCTTC	CASSPWTSGSYNEQFF
TRBV9	TRBJ1-2	.	.	TGTGCCAGCAGCGTAGCTCGGGACACCCCCCGGGACGGCTACACCTTC	CASSVARDTPRDGYTF
TRBV9	TRBJ2-7	TRBD2	.	TGTGCCAGCAGCGTAGCGACTAGCGGGACTACTACCTACGAGCAGTACTTC	CASSVATSGTTTYEQYF
TRBV10-3	TRBJ2-7	TRBD1	.	TGTGCCATCAGAAGGACTCTCGGTGGGACAGGCTACGAGCAGTACTTC	CAIRRTLGGTGYEQYF
TRBV7-9	TRBJ2-7	.	.	TGTGCCAGCAGCTTATCCTCAACAGGCGAATTCTACGAGCAGTACTTC	CASSLSSTGEFYEQYF
TRBV4-3	TRBJ1-1	.	.	TGCGCCAGCAGCCAAGTTTACAGCATTGACGTAAACACTGAAGCTTTCTTT	CASSQVYSIDVNTEAFF
TRBV21-1	TRBJ1-5	.	.	TGTGCCAGCAGCAAAGGGAGACAGGGAAAGAAGGTTAGCAATCAGCCCCAGCATTTT	CASSKGRQGKKVSNQPQHF
TRBV7-8	TRBJ2-3	TRBD1	.	TGTGCCAGCAGCCCTAACCAGGGGGCTAGGGCTAGCACAGATACGCAGTATTTT	CASSPNQGARASTDTQYF
TRBV5-5	TRBJ2-3	TRBD2	few	TGTGCCAGCAGCTTGTATGGGGCGGGAGTGGGCACAGATACGCAGTATTTT	CASSLYGAGVGTDTQYF